This T cell receptor (beta chain) was sequenced during a study of blood T cells in healthy people across ages. No fewer than 5 micrograms of total RNA were isolated from every sample. This CDR3 is built from 13 residues. Per germline, CDR1 SGHNT and CDR2 YYREEE (reference sequence). J was trimmed by 10 bases and V by 4 bases; bases with no gene match: 6. A second PCR, run for about 7 to 12 cycles, used a sample-barcoded 5' primer plus a J-beta primer mix. CDR3-containing paired-end reads numbered at least 2.5 million in each sample. TCRdb recomputed calls from the 5' RACE reads with MiXCR, one row per CDR3 protein. This repertoire shows about 1.4 million distinct CDR3 sequences, 59% found once; its top ten account for 6.5% to 8%.

The source is a man between 18 and 29 years old in good health. The rearrangement uses TRBV5-4 and TRBJ2-1; 9 bases are a match to TRBD1. Sequencing input: blood. The CDR3 nucleotides read TGTGCCAGCAGCGTGGACAGGGGCCGGGAGCAGTTCTTC. This encodes CASSVDRGREQFF.